Given below is one TCR beta chain in context. The DNA is omitted, as the CDR3 cannot be located on it reliably, and the CDR3 follows TCRdb's listing. The data are from a study of blood T cell repertoires in COVID-19. Looked up from germline, CDR1 is KGHSY and CDR2 is FQNENV. The length of the CDR3 is 15 amino acids, counting both ends. Authors' analysis steps: Amplification of reference gene primers provided the estimated nucleated cell counts. TCRdb's copy holds only in-frame clones and misses some; the assay was immunoSEQ multiplex PCR. V and J calls and clone size come straight from that table; D and trimming were deduced from the DNA. Here the sample spans fewer than 350,000 clones, 89% being singletons. All enrollees were roughly 18 to 89 years old and from roughly 26 US areas. Clinical history reported by participants formed the basis on which cohorts were assigned.

The chain joins TRBV16 to TRBJ1-2; the DNA was not used to check the table's D call, TRBD1. Source material: PBMCs or T cells enriched from blood (not recorded which). This TCR came from a man aged 60 to 75 who had recovered from COVID-19. CDR3 in amino acids: CASSQRVGTGSTSTF.